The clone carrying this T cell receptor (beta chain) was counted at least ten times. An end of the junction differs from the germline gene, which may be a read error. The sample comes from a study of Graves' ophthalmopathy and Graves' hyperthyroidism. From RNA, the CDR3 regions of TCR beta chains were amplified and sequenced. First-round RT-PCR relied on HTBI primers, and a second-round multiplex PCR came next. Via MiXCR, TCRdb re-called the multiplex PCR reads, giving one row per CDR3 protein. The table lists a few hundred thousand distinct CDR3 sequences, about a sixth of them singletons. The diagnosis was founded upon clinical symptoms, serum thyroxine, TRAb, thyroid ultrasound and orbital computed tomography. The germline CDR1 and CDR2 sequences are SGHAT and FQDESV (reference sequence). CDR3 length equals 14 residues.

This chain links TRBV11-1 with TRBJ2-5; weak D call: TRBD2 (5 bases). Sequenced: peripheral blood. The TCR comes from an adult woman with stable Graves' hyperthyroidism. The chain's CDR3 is CASSFYGDQVTQYF. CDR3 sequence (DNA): TGTGCCAGCAGCTTTTACGGGGATCAAGTGACCCAGTACTTC.